This T cell receptor beta chain appears in the sequencing data of a study of blood T cell repertoires in COVID-19. Overall study: Material from acute and convalescent COVID-19 was sourced from the United States, Italy and Spain. PBMCs, B-cell-depleted T cells, or T cells were the source of the cDNA or gDNA that made up the material.

The CDR3 is 16 amino acids. Looked up from germline, CDR1 is SGHDT and CDR2 is YYEEEE. V lost 0 bases to trimming and J lost 0 bases, with 13 bases between them. This clone was counted at least ten times. Original processing methods: Amplification with reference gene primers provided the estimates of nucleated cell counts. This table comes from immunoSEQ multiplex PCR, and its TCRdb copy is limited to in-frame clones, with some not included. The V and J calls and the clone size are those of that table, but D and trimming were determined from the DNA. The sample lists roughly 88,000 clones, about four fifths occurring once.

Sequencing was done on a sample of peripheral blood. This clonotype was sampled from a woman of 80 years or more with acute or convalescent COVID-19. V gene TRBV5-6 combines with J gene TRBJ2-7; D remains ambiguous. The CDR3 DNA reads as TGTGCCAGCAGCTTGGAGACCCTCCGAGGCTCCTACGAGCAGTACTTC. Translation: CASSLETLRGSYEQYF.